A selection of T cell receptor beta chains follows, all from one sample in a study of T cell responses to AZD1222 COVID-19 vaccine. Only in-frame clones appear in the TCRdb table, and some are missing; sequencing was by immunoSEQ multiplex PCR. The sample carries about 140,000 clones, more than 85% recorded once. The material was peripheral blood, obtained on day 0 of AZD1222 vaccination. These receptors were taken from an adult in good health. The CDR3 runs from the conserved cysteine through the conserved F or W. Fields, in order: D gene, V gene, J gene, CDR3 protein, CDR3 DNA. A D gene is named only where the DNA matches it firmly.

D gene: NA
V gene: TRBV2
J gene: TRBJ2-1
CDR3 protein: CASGGPNNEQFF
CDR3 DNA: TGTGCCAGCGGGGGGCCGAACAATGAGCAGTTCTTC

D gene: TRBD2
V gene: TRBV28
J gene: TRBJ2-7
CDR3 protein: CASSASGSYEQYF
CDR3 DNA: TGTGCCAGCAGTGCCAGCGGGAGTTACGAGCAGTACTTC

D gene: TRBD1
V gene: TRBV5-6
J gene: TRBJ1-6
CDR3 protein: CASSTLDRIGSPLHF
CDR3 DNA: TGTGCCAGCAGCACTTTGGACAGGATCGGATCACCCCTCCACTTT

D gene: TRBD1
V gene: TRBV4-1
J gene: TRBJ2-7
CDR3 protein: CASSLRDRLTYEQYF
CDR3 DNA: TGCGCCAGCAGCCTCCGGGACAGGCTAACCTACGAGCAGTACTTC

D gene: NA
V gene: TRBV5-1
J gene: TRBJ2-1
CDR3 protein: CASSGVWYEQFF
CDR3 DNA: TGCGCCAGCAGTGGGGTGTGGTATGAGCAGTTCTTC

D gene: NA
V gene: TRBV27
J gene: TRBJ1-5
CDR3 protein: CASGSNSNQPQHF
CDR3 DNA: TGTGCCAGCGGGAGTAATAGCAATCAGCCCCAGCATTTT

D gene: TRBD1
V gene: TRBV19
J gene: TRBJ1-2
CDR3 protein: CASSTRDSGGYTF
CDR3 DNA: TGTGCCAGTAGTACCCGGGACAGCGGCGGCTACACCTTC

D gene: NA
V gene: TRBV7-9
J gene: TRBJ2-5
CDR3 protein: CASSLEGSETQYF
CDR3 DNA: TGTGCCAGCAGCTTAGAGGGGTCCGAGACCCAGTACTTC

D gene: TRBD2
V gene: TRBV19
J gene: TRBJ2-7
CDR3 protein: CASSPYPGTSLWSEQYF
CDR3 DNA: TGTGCCAGTAGTCCGTACCCCGGGACTAGCTTGTGGAGCGAGCAGTACTTC

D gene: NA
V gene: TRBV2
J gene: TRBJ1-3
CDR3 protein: CATMDILLSGNTIYF
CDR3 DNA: TGTGCCACCATGGACATTTTGCTCTCTGGAAACACCATATATTTT